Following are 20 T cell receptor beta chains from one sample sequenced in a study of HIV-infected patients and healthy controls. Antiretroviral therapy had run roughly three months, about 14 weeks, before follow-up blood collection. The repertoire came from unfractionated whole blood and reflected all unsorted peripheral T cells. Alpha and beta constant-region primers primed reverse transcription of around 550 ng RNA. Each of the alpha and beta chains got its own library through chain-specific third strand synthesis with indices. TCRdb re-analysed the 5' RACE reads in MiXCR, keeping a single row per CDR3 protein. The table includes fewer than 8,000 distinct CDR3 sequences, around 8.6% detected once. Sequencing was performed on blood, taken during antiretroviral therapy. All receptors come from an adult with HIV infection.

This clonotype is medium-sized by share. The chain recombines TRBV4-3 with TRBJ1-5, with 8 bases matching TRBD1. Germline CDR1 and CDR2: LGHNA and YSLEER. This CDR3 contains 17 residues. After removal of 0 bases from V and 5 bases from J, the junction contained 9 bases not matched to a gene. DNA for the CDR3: TGCGCCAGCAGCCAAGATCGACTAATGACAGGGGATCAGCCCCAGCATTTT. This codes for CASSQDRLMTGDQPQHF.

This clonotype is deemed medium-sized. The CDR3 is CSVDTGFNEAFF. The DNA for the CDR3 is TGCAGCGTTGACACAGGGTTCAATGAAGCTTTCTTT. This chain joins TRBV29-1 and TRBJ1-1; tentative D call: TRBD1 (6 bases). CDR1 and CDR2 (germline): SQVTM, ANQGSEA. Trimming cost V 3 bases and J 7 bases, with 12 bases left between them. The CDR3 extends over 12 amino acids.

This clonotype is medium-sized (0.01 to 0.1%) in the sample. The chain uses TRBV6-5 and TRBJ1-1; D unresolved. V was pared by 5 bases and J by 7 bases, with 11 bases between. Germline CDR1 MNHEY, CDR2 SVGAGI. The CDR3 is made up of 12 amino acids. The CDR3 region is CASSPLGLEAFF. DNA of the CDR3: TGTGCCAGCAGTCCCCTCGGGCTTGAAGCTTTCTTT.

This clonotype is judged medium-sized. DNA of the CDR3: TGTGCCAGCAGCCAAGCAGAATCTACGCAGTATTTT. This sequence encodes CASSQAESTQYF. This chain connects TRBV14 to TRBJ2-3; no reliable D call. The length of the CDR3 is 12 residues. Looked up from germline, CDR1 is SGHDN and CDR2 is FVKESK. Trimming took 1 base from V and 8 from J, leaving 7 bases between them.

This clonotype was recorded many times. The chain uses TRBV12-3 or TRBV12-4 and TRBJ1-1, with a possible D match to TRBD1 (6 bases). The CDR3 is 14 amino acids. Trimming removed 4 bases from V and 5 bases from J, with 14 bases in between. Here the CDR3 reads CASSSGAGATEAFF. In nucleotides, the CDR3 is TGTGCCAGCAGTTCCGGCGCGGGGGCGACTGAAGCTTTCTTT.

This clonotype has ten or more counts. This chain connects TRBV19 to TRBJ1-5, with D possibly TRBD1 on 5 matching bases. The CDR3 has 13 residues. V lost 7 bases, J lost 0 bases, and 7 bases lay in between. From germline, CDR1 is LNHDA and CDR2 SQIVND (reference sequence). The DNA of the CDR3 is TGTGCCAGTACGACAGTTAGCAATCAGCCCCAGCATTTT. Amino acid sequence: CASTTVSNQPQHF. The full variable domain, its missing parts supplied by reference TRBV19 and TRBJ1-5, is DGGITQSPKYLFRKEGQNVTLSCEQNLNHDAMYWYRQDPGQGLRLIYYSQIVNDFQKGDIAEGYSVSREKKESFPLTVTSAQKNPTAFYLCASTTVSNQPQHFGDGTRLSIL.

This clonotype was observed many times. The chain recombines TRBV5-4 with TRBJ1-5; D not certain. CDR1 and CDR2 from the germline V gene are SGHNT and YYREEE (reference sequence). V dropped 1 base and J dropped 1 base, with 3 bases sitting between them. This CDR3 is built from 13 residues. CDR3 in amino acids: CASSLNSNQPQHF. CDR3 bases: TGTGCCAGCAGCTTGAACAGCAATCAGCCCCAGCATTTT.

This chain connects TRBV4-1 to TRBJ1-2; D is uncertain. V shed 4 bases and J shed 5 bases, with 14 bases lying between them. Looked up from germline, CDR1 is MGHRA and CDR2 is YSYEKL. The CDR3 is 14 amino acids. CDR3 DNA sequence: TGCGCCAGCAGCCTCCCCGGCGGACTTTATGGCTACACCTTC. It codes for CASSLPGGLYGYTF.

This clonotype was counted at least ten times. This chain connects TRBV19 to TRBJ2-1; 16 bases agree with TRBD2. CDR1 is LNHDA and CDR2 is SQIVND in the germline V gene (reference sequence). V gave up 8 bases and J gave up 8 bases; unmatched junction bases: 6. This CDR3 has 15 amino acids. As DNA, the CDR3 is TGTGCCAGTTGGGGACTAGCGGGAGGGACCGATGAGCAGTTCTTC. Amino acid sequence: CASWGLAGGTDEQFF.

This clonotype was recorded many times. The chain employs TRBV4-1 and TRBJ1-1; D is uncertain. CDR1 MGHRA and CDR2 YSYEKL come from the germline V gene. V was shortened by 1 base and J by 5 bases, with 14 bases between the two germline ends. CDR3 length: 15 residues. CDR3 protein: CASSQGIGLGTEAFF. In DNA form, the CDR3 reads TGCGCCAGCAGCCAAGGGATCGGATTAGGTACTGAAGCTTTCTTT.

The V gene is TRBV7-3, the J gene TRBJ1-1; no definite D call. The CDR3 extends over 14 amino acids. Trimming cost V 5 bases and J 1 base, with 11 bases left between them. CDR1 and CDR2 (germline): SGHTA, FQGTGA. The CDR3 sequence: CASSPDGSNTEAFF. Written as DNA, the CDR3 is TGTGCCAGCAGCCCCGACGGATCGAACACTGAAGCTTTCTTT. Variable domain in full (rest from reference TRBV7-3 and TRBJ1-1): GAGVSQTPSNKVTEKGKYVELRCDPISGHTALYWYRQSLGQGPEFLIYFQGTGAADDSGLPNDRFFAVRPEGSVSTLKIQRTERGDSAVYLCASSPDGSNTEAFFGQGTRLTVV.

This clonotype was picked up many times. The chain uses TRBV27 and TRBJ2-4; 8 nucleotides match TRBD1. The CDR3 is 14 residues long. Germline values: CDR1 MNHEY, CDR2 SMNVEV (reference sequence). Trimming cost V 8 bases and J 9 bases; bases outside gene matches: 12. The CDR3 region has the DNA TGTGCCAGCGGATGGGCAGGGGGCGACGCCATTCAGTACTTC. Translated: CASGWAGGDAIQYF.

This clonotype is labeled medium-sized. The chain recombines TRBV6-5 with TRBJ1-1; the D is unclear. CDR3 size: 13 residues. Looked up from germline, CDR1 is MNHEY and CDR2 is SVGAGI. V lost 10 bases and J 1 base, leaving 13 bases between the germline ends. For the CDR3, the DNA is TGTGCCACCCAGAGGGCAGGGAACACTGAAGCTTTCTTT. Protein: CATQRAGNTEAFF.

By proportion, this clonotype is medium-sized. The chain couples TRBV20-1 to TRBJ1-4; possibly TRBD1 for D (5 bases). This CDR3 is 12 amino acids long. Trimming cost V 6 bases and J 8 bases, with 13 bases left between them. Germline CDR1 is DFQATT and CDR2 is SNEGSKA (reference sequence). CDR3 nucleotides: TGCAGTGCCCGACAGCCCGGCGAAAAACTGTTTTTT. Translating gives CSARQPGEKLFF.

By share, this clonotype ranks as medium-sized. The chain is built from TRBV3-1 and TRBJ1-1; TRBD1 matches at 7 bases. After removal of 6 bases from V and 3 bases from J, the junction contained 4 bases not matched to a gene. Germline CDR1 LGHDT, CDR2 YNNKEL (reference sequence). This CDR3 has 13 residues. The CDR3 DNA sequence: TGTGCCAGCAGTCGTCAGGGGGACACTGAAGCTTTCTTT. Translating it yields CASSRQGDTEAFF.

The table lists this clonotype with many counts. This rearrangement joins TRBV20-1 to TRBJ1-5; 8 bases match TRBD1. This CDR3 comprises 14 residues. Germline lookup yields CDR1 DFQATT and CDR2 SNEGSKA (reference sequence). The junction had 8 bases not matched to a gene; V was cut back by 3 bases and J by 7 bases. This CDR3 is CSARGDRGGQPQHF. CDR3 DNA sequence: TGCAGTGCTAGGGGAGACAGGGGAGGGCAGCCCCAGCATTTT.

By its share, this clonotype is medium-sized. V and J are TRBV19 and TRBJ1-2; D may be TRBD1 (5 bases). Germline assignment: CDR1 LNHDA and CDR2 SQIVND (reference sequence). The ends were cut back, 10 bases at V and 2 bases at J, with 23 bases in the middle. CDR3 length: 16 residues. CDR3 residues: CATREIGGRYNYGYTF. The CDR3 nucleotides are TGTGCCACCAGAGAAATCGGGGGACGCTACAACTATGGCTACACCTTC.

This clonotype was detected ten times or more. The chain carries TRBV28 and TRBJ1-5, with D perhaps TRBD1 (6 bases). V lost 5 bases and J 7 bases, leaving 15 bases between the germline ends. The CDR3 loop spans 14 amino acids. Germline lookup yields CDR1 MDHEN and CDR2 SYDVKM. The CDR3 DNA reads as TGTGCCAGCAGTACGCCTCAGGGGACGCAGCCCCAGCATTTT. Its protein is CASSTPQGTQPQHF.

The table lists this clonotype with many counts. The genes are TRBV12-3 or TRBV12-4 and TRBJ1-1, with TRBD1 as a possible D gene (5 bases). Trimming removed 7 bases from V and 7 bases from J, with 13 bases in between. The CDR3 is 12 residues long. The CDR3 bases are TGTGCCAGCACCCTCGGGACCCTTGAAGCTTTCTTT. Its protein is CASTLGTLEAFF.

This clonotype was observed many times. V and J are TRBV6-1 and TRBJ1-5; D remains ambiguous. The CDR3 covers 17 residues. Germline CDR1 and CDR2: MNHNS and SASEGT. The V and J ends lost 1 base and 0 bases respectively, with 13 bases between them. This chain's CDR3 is CASSEVNSQYSNQPQHF. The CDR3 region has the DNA TGTGCCAGCAGTGAAGTAAACAGCCAATATAGCAATCAGCCCCAGCATTTT.